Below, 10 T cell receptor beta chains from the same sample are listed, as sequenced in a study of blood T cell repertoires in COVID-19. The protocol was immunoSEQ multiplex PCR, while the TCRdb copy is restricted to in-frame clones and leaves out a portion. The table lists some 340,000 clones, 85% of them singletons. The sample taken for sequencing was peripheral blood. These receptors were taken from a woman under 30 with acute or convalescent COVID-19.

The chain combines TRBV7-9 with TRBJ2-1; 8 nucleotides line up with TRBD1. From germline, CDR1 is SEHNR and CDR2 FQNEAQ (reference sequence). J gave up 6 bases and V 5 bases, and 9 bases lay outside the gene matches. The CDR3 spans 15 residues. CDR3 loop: CASSAPGQESNEQFF. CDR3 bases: TGTGCCAGCAGCGCCCCGGGACAGGAGAGCAATGAGCAGTTCTTC.

CDR3 sequence: CAWSELRGTLHF. The CDR3 region has the DNA TGTGCCTGGAGTGAACTCAGGGGTACCCTCCACTTT. V is TRBV30 and J is TRBJ1-6; possible D gene TRBD1, 6 bases. The CDR3 covers 12 residues. Trimming took off 1 base at V and 14 bases at J, with 12 bases between the two ends. Germline loops: CDR1 GTSNPN, CDR2 SVGIG (reference sequence).

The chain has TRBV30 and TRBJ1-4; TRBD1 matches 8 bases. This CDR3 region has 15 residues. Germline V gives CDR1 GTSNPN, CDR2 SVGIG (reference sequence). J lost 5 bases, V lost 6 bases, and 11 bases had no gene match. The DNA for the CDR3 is TGTGCCTGTGACAGGGGAGCCGCCGCCAATGAAAAACTGTTTTTT. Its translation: CACDRGAAANEKLFF.

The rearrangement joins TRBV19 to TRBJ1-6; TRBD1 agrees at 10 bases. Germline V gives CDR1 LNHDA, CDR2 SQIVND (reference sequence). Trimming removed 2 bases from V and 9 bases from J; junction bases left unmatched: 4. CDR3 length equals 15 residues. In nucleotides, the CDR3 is TGTGCCAGTAGTATACGGGGACAGGGGTTTTCACCCCTCCACTTT. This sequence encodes CASSIRGQGFSPLHF. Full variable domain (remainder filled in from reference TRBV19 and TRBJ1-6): DGGITQSPKYLFRKEGQNVTLSCEQNLNHDAMYWYRQDPGQGLRLIYYSQIVNDFQKGDIAEGYSVSREKKESFPLTVTSAQKNPTAFYLCASSIRGQGFSPLHFGNGTRLTVT.

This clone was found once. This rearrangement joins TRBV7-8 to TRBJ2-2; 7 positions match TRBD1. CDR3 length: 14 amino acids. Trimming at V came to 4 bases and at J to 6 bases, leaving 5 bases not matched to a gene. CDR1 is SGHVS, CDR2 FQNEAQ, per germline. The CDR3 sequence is CASSSKGGPGELFF. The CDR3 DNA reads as TGTGCCAGCAGCTCCAAAGGGGGCCCCGGGGAGCTGTTTTTT. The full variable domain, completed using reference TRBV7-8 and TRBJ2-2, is GAGVSQSPRYKVAKRGQDVALRCDPISGHVSLFWYQQALGQGPEFLTYFQNEAQLDKSGLPSDRFFAERPEGSVSTLKIQRTQQEDSAVYLCASSSKGGPGELFFGEGSRLTVL.

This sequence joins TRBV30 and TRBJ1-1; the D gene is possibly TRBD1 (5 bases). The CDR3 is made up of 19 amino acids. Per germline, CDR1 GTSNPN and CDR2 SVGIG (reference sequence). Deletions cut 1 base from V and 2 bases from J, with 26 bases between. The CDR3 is CAWSGGRVPGRGSNTEAFF. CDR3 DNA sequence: TGTGCCTGGAGTGGCGGCAGGGTCCCCGGGAGGGGAAGTAACACTGAAGCTTTCTTT. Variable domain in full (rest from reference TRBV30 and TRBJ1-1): SQTIHQWPATLVQPVGSPLSLECTVEGTSNPNLYWYRQAAGRGLQLLFYSVGIGQISSEVPQNLSASRPQDRQFILSSKKLLLSDSGFYLCAWSGGRVPGRGSNTEAFFGQGTRLTVV.

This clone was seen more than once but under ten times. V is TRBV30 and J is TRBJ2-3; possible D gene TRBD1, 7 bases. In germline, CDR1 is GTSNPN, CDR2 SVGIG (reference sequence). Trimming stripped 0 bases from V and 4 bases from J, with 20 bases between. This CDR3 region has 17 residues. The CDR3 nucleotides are TGTGCCTGGAGTGTTCGGAGGGGGCGCTTTGTCGCAGATACGCAGTATTTT. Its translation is CAWSVRRGRFVADTQYF.

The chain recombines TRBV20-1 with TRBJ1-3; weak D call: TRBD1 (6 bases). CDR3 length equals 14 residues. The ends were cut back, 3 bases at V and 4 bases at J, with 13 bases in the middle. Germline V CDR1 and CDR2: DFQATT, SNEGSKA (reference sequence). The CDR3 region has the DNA TGCAGTGCTAGTCTGGGGGGGGCAGGAAACACCATATATTTT. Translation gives CSASLGGAGNTIYF.

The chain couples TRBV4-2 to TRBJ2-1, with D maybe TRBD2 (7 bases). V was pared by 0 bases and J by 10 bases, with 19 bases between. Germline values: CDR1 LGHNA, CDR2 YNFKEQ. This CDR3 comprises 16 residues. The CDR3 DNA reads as TGTGCCAGCAGCCAAGATTGGGGGGGGGCCCCAGGAGAGCAGTTCTTC. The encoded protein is CASSQDWGGAPGEQFF.

As DNA, the CDR3 is TGCGCCAGCAGCTTGGGGGGACAGGGAGTCTATGGCTACACCTTC. Protein: CASSLGGQGVYGYTF. The chain links TRBV5-1 to TRBJ1-2, with TRBD1 matching over 9 bases. Germline loops: CDR1 SGHRS, CDR2 YFSETQ. The CDR3 contains 15 residues. The J segment lost 4 bases and the V segment lost 0 bases, leaving 4 bases of the junction unmatched.